This T cell receptor (beta chain) derives from a study of Ad26.COV2.S vaccination and SARS-CoV-2 variants. CDR1 is SGHRS, CDR2 YFSETQ, per germline. The V end was cut by 4 bases, the J end by 1 base, with 15 bases between. The CDR3 totals 16 residues. On this clone itself: The antigen is unknown.

The study's findings and limits: The breadth of spike-specific CD8+ and CD4+ T cell responses after vaccination was reportedly substantial. In TCR breadth and depth analyses, total T cell responses may have been underestimated. Placebo recipients trailed vaccine recipients in spike-specific TCR breadth.

TCRdb keeps only in-frame clones here, not all; method: immunoSEQ multiplex PCR. The sample lists 120,000 to 150,000 clones; roughly 90% were seen once. The chain couples TRBV5-1 to TRBJ1-5, with a possible D match to TRBD1 (5 bases). The clonotype was recovered from a human donor who had recovered from COVID-19. The sample here was peripheral blood, taken after recovery from COVID-19. This CDR3 reads CASSPELGGSNQPQHF. CDR3 DNA sequence: TGCGCCAGCAGCCCAGAACTGGGGGGGAGCAATCAGCCCCAGCATTTT.